This T cell receptor beta chain is drawn from a study of blood T cells in healthy people across ages. Study at large: Every two T cells gave about one barcoded beta molecule via template switching.

A second roughly 7 to 12 cycle PCR used barcoded and J-beta primers. MiXCR, run by TCRdb on the 5' RACE reads, gives a single entry per CDR3 protein. The repertoire consists of hundreds of thousands of distinct CDR3 sequences, with approximately 50% occurring once and the leading ten covering roughly 34%. V lost 0 bases, J lost 5 bases, and 17 bases lay in between. CDR1 is LGHNA and CDR2 is YSLEER in the germline V gene. CDR3 size: 17 residues. Study-level results: Age brought a roughly linear fall in TCR beta diversity measured per million T cells. A strong correlation was seen between TCR beta diversity and naive T cell percentage.

This clonotype showed up just a few times. Antigen specificity is unknown. The sample was blood. The rearrangement joins TRBV4-3 to TRBJ2-1; a possible D gene is TRBD2 (6 bases). This TCR came from a woman between 55 and 75 years old in good health. In nucleotides, the CDR3 is TGCGCCAGCAGCCAAGATTATGCGGGGACCTACAACAATGAGCAGTTCTTC. Translating it yields CASSQDYAGTYNNEQFF.